The next 13 T cell receptor beta chains were all read from a single sample in a study of CD8 T cells in ankylosing spondylitis. TCRdb ran MiXCR on the 5' RACE reads and lists one entry per CDR3 protein. Among 340,000 or so distinct CDR3 sequences listed, roughly 15% were seen once. What was sequenced was blood, either unsorted or a sorted T cell fraction (not recorded which). The source of these receptors is a male donor with ankylosing spondylitis or in good health (not recorded which).

V usage is TRBV12-3 or TRBV12-4 and J usage is TRBJ2-7, with 12 bases that match TRBD2. The CDR3 runs 15 residues. After removal of 5 bases from V and 2 bases from J, the junction contained 4 bases not matched to a gene. Here the CDR3 reads CASSQTSGGAYEQYF. The DNA of the CDR3 is TGTGCCAGCAGTCAGACTAGCGGGGGAGCCTACGAGCAGTACTTC.

There are a few counts of this clonotype. The J gene is TRBJ2-4, the V gene TRBV12-3 or TRBV12-4, with TRBD1 matching 7 bases. Trimming at V came to 5 bases and at J to 10 bases, leaving 11 bases not matched to a gene. CDR3 length equals 14 residues. The CDR3 reads CASSPRRDSFIQYF. CDR3 sequence (DNA): TGTGCCAGCAGTCCTCGCCGGGACAGTTTTATTCAGTACTTC.

V usage is TRBV4-1 and J usage is TRBJ2-1, with a possible D match to TRBD1 (6 bases). The CDR3 runs 19 residues. V was trimmed by 4 bases and J by 14 bases, leaving 36 bases between them. Per the germline V gene, CDR1 is MGHRA and CDR2 is YSYEKL. The CDR3 region is CASSPALLSPPGAPPGEFF. CDR3 DNA sequence: TGCGCCAGCAGCCCAGCTCTCCTTAGCCCCCCAGGGGCCCCGCCCGGGGAGTTCTTC.

The V gene is TRBV20-1, the J gene TRBJ2-7; 8 bases line up with TRBD2. CDR1 is DFQATT and CDR2 is SNEGSKA in the germline V gene (reference sequence). The CDR3 consists of 14 residues. Trimming removed 5 bases from V and 2 bases from J; junction bases left unmatched: 8. CDR3 region: CSASRLARPYEQYF. The CDR3 nucleotides read TGCAGTGCTTCGCGACTAGCGAGACCCTACGAGCAGTACTTC.

This clonotype appeared a few times. The CDR3 here is CASSPVPDPVRYEQYF. The CDR3 nucleotides are TGTGCCAGCTCACCGGTCCCCGACCCCGTAAGATACGAGCAGTACTTC. The J gene is TRBJ2-7, the V gene TRBV18; D remains unclear. V was cut by 3 bases and J by 4 bases, with 19 bases left in between. The CDR3 is 16 residues long. CDR1 and CDR2 (germline): KGHSH, LQKENI.

This clonotype was picked up many times. The chain is built from TRBV12-3 or TRBV12-4 and TRBJ2-1; D is unresolved. This CDR3 spans 14 amino acids. Trimming shortened V by 5 bases and J by 3 bases, and 11 bases separated the two germline ends. CDR3 sequence: CASSPSRIYNEQFF. The DNA of the CDR3 is TGTGCCAGCAGTCCCTCTAGAATCTACAATGAGCAGTTCTTC.

A few counts support this clonotype. J is TRBJ1-1 and V is TRBV5-1; D remains unclear. The CDR3 covers 16 residues. The V gene lost 0 bases and the J gene lost 0 bases, with 12 bases spanning the gap. Germline-derived CDR1 and CDR2 are SGHRS and YFSETQ. For the CDR3, the DNA is TGCGCCAGCAGCTTGGTCATGAACGGGATGAACACTGAAGCTTTCTTT. It translates to CASSLVMNGMNTEAFF.

The sample holds many counts of this clonotype. The V gene is TRBV5-1, the J gene TRBJ2-7; D is ambiguous. Trimming removed 0 bases at V and 4 bases at J, with 8 bases between. This CDR3 has 13 residues. Germline lookup yields CDR1 SGHRS and CDR2 YFSETQ. CDR3 DNA sequence: TGCGCCAGCAGCTTGGAGACTTCTTACGAGCAGTACTTC. Protein sequence: CASSLETSYEQYF.

This clonotype appeared a few times. The rearrangement links TRBV18 to TRBJ2-1, with D possibly called TRBD1 or TRBD2 (5 bases each). This CDR3 region has 13 residues. V lost 2 bases and J 13 bases, leaving 15 bases between the germline ends. CDR1 and CDR2 from the germline V gene are KGHSH and LQKENI. CDR3 in amino acids: CASSPILGGIQFF. CDR3 bases: TGTGCCAGCTCACCAATTCTTGGGGGAATCCAGTTCTTC.

This clonotype was observed many times. The chain uses TRBV27 and TRBJ1-6; a weak D match, TRBD1 (5 bases). V lost 6 bases and J 5 bases, leaving 8 bases between the germline ends. Germline-derived CDR1 and CDR2 are MNHEY and SMNVEV (reference sequence). CDR3 length: 13 amino acids. CDR3 residues: CASRRTNNSPLHF. In nucleotides, the CDR3 is TGTGCCAGCAGACGGACAAATAATTCACCCCTCCACTTT.

This clonotype showed up just a few times. This chain uses TRBV7-9 with TRBJ2-5, with 9 bases matching TRBD2. CDR3 length equals 14 residues. CDR1 and CDR2 from the germline V gene are SEHNR and FQNEAQ (reference sequence). The J segment lost 5 bases and the V segment lost 4 bases, leaving 5 bases of the junction unmatched. The CDR3: CASSWGLAAETQYF. The CDR3 DNA reads TGTGCCAGCAGCTGGGGACTAGCTGCGGAGACCCAGTACTTC.

The chain has TRBV27 and TRBJ1-5, with 9 bases fitting TRBD1. Per germline, CDR1 MNHEY and CDR2 SMNVEV (reference sequence). V dropped 2 bases and J dropped 3; count of bases not matched to a gene: 8. CDR3 length: 17 residues. CDR3 nucleotides: TGTGCCAGCAGTTTACGATGGACAGGGGAATTCAATCAGCCCCAGCATTTT. This translates into CASSLRWTGEFNQPQHF.

A few counts support this clonotype. The chain is built from TRBV29-1 and TRBJ1-2, with a tentative D call TRBD1 (6 bases). From germline, CDR1 is SQVTM and CDR2 ANQGSEA. Trimming cost V 6 bases and J 3 bases, with 8 bases left between them. There are 11 residues in the CDR3. The CDR3 DNA reads TGCAGCGTACAGGGTGACTATGGCTACACCTTC. It yields the protein CSVQGDYGYTF.